One and the same sample provided the 29 T cell receptor beta chains below, sequenced in a study of glioma-infiltrating T cells after dendritic cell vaccination. Profiling relied on immunoSEQ multiplex PCR, and the TCRdb table lists in-frame clones only, not all of them. Of about 64,000 clones listed, 75% to 90% are singletons. Sequences were derived from blood, sampled before dendritic cell vaccination. Receptors were obtained from a human donor with glioblastoma.

The chain carries TRBV7-2 and TRBJ1-1; 7 bases match TRBD1. After removal of 5 bases from V and 5 bases from J, the junction contained 8 bases not matched to a gene. CDR1 and CDR2 (germline): SGHTA, FQGNSA. The CDR3 runs 14 residues. The CDR3 here is CASSATTGRTEAFF. As DNA, the CDR3 is TGTGCCAGCAGCGCGACGACAGGGAGGACTGAAGCTTTCTTT.

The J gene is TRBJ2-5, the V gene TRBV5-8; 11 bases fit TRBD1. Per the germline V gene, CDR1 is SGHTS and CDR2 is YDEGEE. V lost 5 bases, J lost 5 bases, and 2 bases stayed unmatched. The CDR3 sequence is 13 residues long. As DNA, the CDR3 is TGTGCCAGCAGGGACAGGGGGCTGGAGACCCAGTACTTC. This encodes CASRDRGLETQYF.

J is TRBJ1-3 and V is TRBV7-9; D ambiguous. Germline loops: CDR1 SEHNR, CDR2 FQNEAQ (reference sequence). With 3 bases removed from V and 1 base from J, the gap between germline ends came to 13 bases. The CDR3 totals 16 residues. The CDR3 nucleotides are TGTGCCAGCAGCTTGGCGGGCGCTGGATCTGGAAACACCATATATTTT. Translation: CASSLAGAGSGNTIYF.

A single count supports this clone. The chain couples TRBV5-6 to TRBJ2-7, with 10 bases identical to TRBD1. Germline V gene sequence: CDR1 SGHDT, CDR2 YYEEEE. CDR3 size: 15 residues. The J segment lost 4 bases and the V segment lost 4 bases, leaving 8 bases of the junction unmatched. CDR3 nucleotide sequence: TGTGCCAGCAGCGATGACAGGGGGCTACTGTACGAGCAGTACTTC. Translated, it gives CASSDDRGLLYEQYF.

V and J are TRBV19 and TRBJ1-6; no reliable D call. The germline V gene has CDR1 LNHDA and CDR2 SQIVND (reference sequence). Trimming removed 4 bases at V and 4 bases at J, with 14 bases between. This CDR3 has 16 residues. CDR3 DNA sequence: TGTGCCAGTAGTACCTACACAGCAAGTTATAATTCACCCCTCCACTTT. Translation gives CASSTYTASYNSPLHF.

The CDR3 DNA sequence: TGTGCCACCAGCAGCACAGGGTACGACCCTGGAAACACCATATATTTT. Protein: CATSSTGYDPGNTIYF. V gene TRBV15 combines with J gene TRBJ2-2; TRBD1 is a possible D gene (6 bases). The DNA end lines up better with TRBJ1-3; the J call may be wrong. Germline CDR1 is LNHNV and CDR2 is YYDKDF (reference sequence). The CDR3 has 16 amino acids.

The chain uses TRBV6-4 and TRBJ2-3; 10 bases map to TRBD2. After removal of 3 bases from V and 5 bases from J, the junction contained 5 bases not matched to a gene. Germline CDR1 MRHNA, CDR2 SNTAGT. This CDR3 has 15 amino acids. The CDR3 coding sequence is TGTGCCAGCAGTGAAGGAACTAGCGGGGAAGATACGCAGTATTTT. Its protein is CASSEGTSGEDTQYF.

The genes are TRBV5-4 and TRBJ2-7, with 7 bases matching TRBD2. The CDR3 consists of 12 residues. Germline V lookup: CDR1 SGHNT, CDR2 YYREEE (reference sequence). The V gene end was trimmed by 4 bases and the J gene end by 5 bases; junction bases not matched to a gene: 3. The CDR3 nucleotides read TGTGCCAGCAGCGCGGCGGGGGACGAGCAGTACTTC. It yields the protein CASSAAGDEQYF.

The rearrangement links TRBV7-2 to TRBJ2-4; 8 bases map to TRBD1. The CDR3 is 15 residues long. Germline CDR1 and CDR2: SGHTA and FQGNSA. V dropped 5 bases and J dropped 8; count of bases not matched to a gene: 11. Here the CDR3 DNA reads TGTGCCAGCAGCCGACTCCAGGGGGCATGGGACATTCAGTACTTC. It specifies CASSRLQGAWDIQYF.

The rearrangement links TRBV2 to TRBJ1-1; no reliable D call. Trimming stripped 1 base from V and 7 bases from J, with 10 bases between. The CDR3 sequence is 13 residues long. Germline assignment: CDR1 SNHLY and CDR2 FYNNEI. This CDR3 reads CASSEVGGSEAFF. CDR3 nucleotide sequence: TGTGCCAGCAGTGAAGTCGGAGGCAGTGAAGCTTTCTTT.

The chain joins TRBV5-4 to TRBJ1-6; TRBD1 aligns across 7 bases. V dropped 2 bases and J dropped 10; count of bases not matched to a gene: 9. This CDR3 spans 15 amino acids. Germline values: CDR1 SGHNT, CDR2 YYREEE (reference sequence). CDR3 nucleotide sequence: TGTGCCAGCAGCTTACAGGGGAGGCCTTACTCACCCCTCCACTTT. It specifies CASSLQGRPYSPLHF.

The chain has TRBV9 and TRBJ1-1, with D maybe TRBD1 (6 bases). Germline loops: CDR1 SGDLS, CDR2 YYNGEE. The CDR3 totals 18 residues. The V gene lost 0 bases and the J gene lost 3 bases, with 21 bases spanning the gap. The DNA for the CDR3 is TGTGCCAGCAGCGTAGAGATAGGGGGAACTATCCCCGACACTGAAGCTTTCTTT. Protein sequence: CASSVEIGGTIPDTEAFF.

A few counts support this clone. This chain links TRBV19 with TRBJ1-5; perhaps TRBD1 as D (5 bases). The germline V gene encodes CDR1 LNHDA and CDR2 SQIVND (reference sequence). The CDR3 has 15 residues. V shed 5 bases and J shed 1 base, with 12 bases lying between them. The chain's CDR3 is CASSPPGGSNQPQHF. In DNA form, the CDR3 reads TGTGCCAGTAGTCCCCCGGGGGGGAGCAATCAGCCCCAGCATTTT.

The table lists this clone with a few counts. The gene calls are TRBV6-6 and TRBJ1-1; 10 bases map to TRBD1. The germline V gene has CDR1 MNHNY and CDR2 SVGAGI (reference sequence). Trimming at V came to 6 bases and at J to 5 bases, leaving 6 bases not matched to a gene. The CDR3 covers 14 residues. CDR3 nucleotides: TGTGCCAGCAGCCTGGGACAGGGGAATACTGAAGCTTTCTTT. This gives the protein CASSLGQGNTEAFF.

This chain links TRBV6-5 with TRBJ2-1; D might be TRBD2 (7 bases). V gave up 8 bases and J gave up 7 bases, with 18 bases separating them. The germline V gene encodes CDR1 MNHEY and CDR2 SVGAGI. The CDR3 spans 14 residues. CDR3 amino acids: CASGAGASRNEQFF. The CDR3, as DNA: TGTGCCAGCGGGGCGGGGGCATCTAGGAATGAGCAGTTCTTC.

The chain couples TRBV27 to TRBJ2-5, with TRBD1 identical over 7 bases. The DNA end is more similar to TRBJ2-7, so the J call may be wrong. Germline V gene lookup returns CDR1 MNHEY and CDR2 SMNVEV (reference sequence). The CDR3 consists of 15 residues. CDR3 region: CASSFTAGGSYEQYF. CDR3 sequence (DNA): TGTGCCAGCAGTTTCACGGCAGGGGGCTCCTACGAGCAGTACTTC.

The V gene is TRBV10-3, the J gene TRBJ2-7, with TRBD1 matching over 10 bases. J was trimmed by 3 bases and V by 8 bases; bases with no gene match: 4. The germline CDR1 and CDR2 sequences are ENHRY and SYGVKD. The CDR3 is 13 residues long. The CDR3 region has the DNA TGTGCCATCGCCGGGACAGGGGTCTACGAGCAGTACTTC. Residues: CAIAGTGVYEQYF.

CDR3 nucleotides: TGTGCCAGCATTCCAGCGACAGGGAACACTGAAGCTTTCTTT. As protein: CASIPATGNTEAFF. This chain uses TRBV6-7 with TRBJ1-1; a weak D match, TRBD1 (6 bases). TRBV6-7 is flagged as an ORF with uncertain function. The V end was cut by 7 bases, the J end by 1 base, with 13 bases between. This CDR3 has 14 residues.

CDR3: CASSQGTRPGTGGDEQYF. CDR3 in DNA: TGTGCCAGCAGCCAAGGTACCCGCCCCGGGACAGGGGGCGACGAGCAGTACTTC. The V gene is TRBV4-2, the J gene TRBJ2-7; 12 positions agree with TRBD1. This CDR3 is 18 amino acids long. CDR1 and CDR2 from the germline V gene are LGHNA and YNFKEQ. The J segment lost 5 bases and the V segment lost 1 base, leaving 12 bases of the junction unmatched.

This chain joins TRBV6-1 and TRBJ2-5; possibly TRBD2 for D (7 bases). The germline V gene encodes CDR1 MNHNS and CDR2 SASEGT. V was cut by 4 bases and J by 2 bases, with 17 bases left in between. This CDR3 is built from 16 residues. CDR3 region: CASSAKGGALQETQYF. The CDR3 coding sequence is TGTGCCAGCAGTGCTAAAGGGGGGGCTCTACAAGAGACCCAGTACTTC.

CDR3 sequence reads: CASSPRQTGSNYGYTF. CDR3 DNA: TGTGCCAGCAGCCCCCGCCAAACCGGGAGTAACTATGGCTACACCTTC. The chain carries TRBV11-1 and TRBJ1-2; no clear D gene. V lost 5 bases to trimming and J lost 1 base, with 17 bases between them. The CDR3 loop spans 16 amino acids. Germline CDR1 is SGHAT and CDR2 is FQDESV (reference sequence).

This clone showed up just a few times. This sample includes further DNA sequences coding for the same CDR3. V is TRBV6-5 and J is TRBJ2-5, with 11 bases aligning to TRBD2. The CDR3 contains 15 residues. J lost 1 base, V lost 6 bases, and 4 bases had no gene match. In germline, CDR1 is MNHEY, CDR2 SVGAGI. The CDR3 DNA is TGTGCCAGCAGAGGGCTAGCGGGGGGCCAAGAGACCCAGTACTTC. Translated: CASRGLAGGQETQYF.

This clone was recorded once. CDR3: CASSDQPGGAAPLHF. CDR3 nucleotide sequence: TGTGCCAGCAGTGACCAGCCAGGGGGCGCGGCACCCCTCCACTTT. The rearrangement joins TRBV6-1 to TRBJ1-6; 8 positions match TRBD1. Looked up from germline, CDR1 is MNHNS and CDR2 is SASEGT. This CDR3 has 15 residues. V trimming: 3 bases; J trimming: 11 bases; junction bases outside the gene matches: 9.

The V and J genes are TRBV2 and TRBJ2-5, with a possible D match to TRBD2 (6 bases). Germline CDR1 SNHLY, CDR2 FYNNEI. CDR3 length equals 13 residues. The V gene lost 4 bases and the J gene lost 5 bases, with 11 bases spanning the gap. In DNA, the CDR3 is TGTGCCAGCAGTGGGGACTTTGAGGAGACCCAGTACTTC. This translates into CASSGDFEETQYF.

This rearrangement joins TRBV6-1 to TRBJ1-1; D not certain. Trimming stripped 6 bases from V and 5 bases from J, with 10 bases between. Germline CDR1 MNHNS, CDR2 SASEGT. This CDR3 has 12 residues. The chain's CDR3 is CASRPGGTEAFF. The DNA for the CDR3 is TGTGCCAGCAGACCCGGAGGGACTGAAGCTTTCTTT.

This clone came up a few times. The junction differs from germline at one of its ends, possibly a read error. J is TRBJ2-7 and V is TRBV7-7; 8 bases fit TRBD1. Germline V lookup: CDR1 SSHAT, CDR2 FNYEAQ (reference sequence). The length of the CDR3 is 17 residues. The CDR3, as DNA: TGTGCTAGCAGCTTAGCGTCAGGGGGCAAACGCTCCTACGAGCAGTACTTC. It translates to CASSLASGGKRSYEQYF.

This chain joins TRBV15 and TRBJ2-5; a weak D match, TRBD2 (5 bases). The germline V gene encodes CDR1 LNHNV and CDR2 YYDKDF (reference sequence). The ends were cut back, 0 bases at V and 4 bases at J, with 12 bases in the middle. There are 15 residues in the CDR3. This chain's CDR3 is CATSRDWERIETQYF. The CDR3 DNA is TGTGCCACCAGCAGAGATTGGGAGCGTATAGAGACCCAGTACTTC.

The gene calls are TRBV29-1 and TRBJ2-1, with TRBD2 matching over 10 bases. J gave up 7 bases and V 6 bases, and 9 bases lay outside the gene matches. The germline V gene has CDR1 SQVTM and CDR2 ANQGSEA. The CDR3 totals 14 residues. The chain's CDR3 is CSVASGGAGNEQFF. As DNA, the CDR3 is TGCAGCGTCGCCAGCGGGGGGGCGGGTAATGAGCAGTTCTTC.

This chain joins TRBV6-5 and TRBJ1-1; possible D gene TRBD1, 6 bases. The CDR3 has 12 amino acids. The V gene lost 4 bases and the J gene lost 7 bases, with 10 bases spanning the gap. Germline V CDR1 and CDR2: MNHEY, SVGAGI. The DNA of the CDR3 is TGTGCCAGCAGTTTAGGGACAAGTGAAGCTTTCTTT. It specifies CASSLGTSEAFF.